This T cell receptor beta chain came from a study of CD8 T cells in ankylosing spondylitis. Findings and limits, study-wide: Made up of fewer than ten highly homologous variants, a TCR beta motif appeared characteristic of ankylosing spondylitis blood. Relatively rare in peripheral blood, disease-linked clones were also CD8+.

The CDR3 runs to 14 residues. Germline V CDR1 and CDR2: SSHAT, FNYEAQ (reference sequence). In TCRdb, the 5' RACE reads were re-called with MiXCR into one record per CDR3 protein. The sample carries 100,000 to 150,000 distinct CDR3 sequences, approximately 17% recorded once. The sample holds a few counts of this clonotype. Its antigen is not known. One end of the junction fails to match germline, which may point to a read error. The sequence derives from a male donor with ankylosing spondylitis. Sample: blood, either unsorted or a sorted T cell fraction (not recorded which). This chain links TRBV7-7 with TRBJ2-1; tentatively, D is TRBD2 (5 bases). CDR3 loop: CASSLVYGNNEQFF. The CDR3 nucleotides are TGTGCTAGCAGCTTAGTCTACGGGAACAATGAGCAGTTCTTC.